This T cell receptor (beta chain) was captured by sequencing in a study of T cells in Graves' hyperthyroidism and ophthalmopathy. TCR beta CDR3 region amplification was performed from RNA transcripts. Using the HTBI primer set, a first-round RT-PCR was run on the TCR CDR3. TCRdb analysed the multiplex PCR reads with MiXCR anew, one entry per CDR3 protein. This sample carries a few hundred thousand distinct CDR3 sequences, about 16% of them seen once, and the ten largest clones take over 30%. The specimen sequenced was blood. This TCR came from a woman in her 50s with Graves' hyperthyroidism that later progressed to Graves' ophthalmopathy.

Here the CDR3 reads CASIPGPQVPSDVFF. Written as DNA, the CDR3 is TGTGCCAGCATCCCCGGCCCCCAGGTACCTTCCGATGTGTTTTTT. This chain connects TRBV2 to TRBJ1-4; D unresolved. V was trimmed by 7 bases and J by 15 bases, leaving 27 bases between them. This CDR3 spans 15 amino acids. Per germline, CDR1 SNHLY and CDR2 FYNNEI.